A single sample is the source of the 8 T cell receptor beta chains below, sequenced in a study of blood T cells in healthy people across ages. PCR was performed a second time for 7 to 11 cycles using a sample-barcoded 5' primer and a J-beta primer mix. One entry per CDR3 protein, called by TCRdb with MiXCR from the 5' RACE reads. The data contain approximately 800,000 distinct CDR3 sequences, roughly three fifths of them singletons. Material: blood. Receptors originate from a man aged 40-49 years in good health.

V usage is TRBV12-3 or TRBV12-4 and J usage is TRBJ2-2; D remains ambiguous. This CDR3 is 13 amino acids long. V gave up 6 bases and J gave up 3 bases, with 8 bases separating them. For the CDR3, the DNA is TGTGCCAGCAGCGTCACAGACACCGGGGAGCTGTTTTTT. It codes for CASSVTDTGELFF.

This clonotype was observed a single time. CDR3 sequence reads: CASSLDSASASTGELFF. In nucleotides, the CDR3 is TGTGCCAGCAGCTTAGATTCGGCTAGCGCGAGCACCGGGGAGCTGTTTTTT. The chain has TRBV7-2 and TRBJ2-2; possible D gene TRBD2, 6 bases. The CDR3 is 17 residues long. V shed 1 base and J shed 4 bases, with 16 bases lying between them. Germline V gene lookup returns CDR1 SGHTA and CDR2 FQGNSA.

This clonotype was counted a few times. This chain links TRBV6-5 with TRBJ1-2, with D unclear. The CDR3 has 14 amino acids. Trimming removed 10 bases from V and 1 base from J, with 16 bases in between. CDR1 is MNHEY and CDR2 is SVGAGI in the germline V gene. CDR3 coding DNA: TGTGCCACCACGCTCCCGGGGATTAACTATGGCTACACCTTC. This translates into CATTLPGINYGYTF.

The DNA for the CDR3 is TGTGCCAGCAGCTTAAGCAGCGTCAGCTCCTACGAGCAGTACTTC. This gives the protein CASSLSSVSSYEQYF. The chain carries TRBV7-2 and TRBJ2-7; D remains ambiguous. The CDR3 contains 15 residues. The V and J ends lost 2 bases and 0 bases respectively, with 11 bases between them. Looked up from germline, CDR1 is SGHTA and CDR2 is FQGNSA.

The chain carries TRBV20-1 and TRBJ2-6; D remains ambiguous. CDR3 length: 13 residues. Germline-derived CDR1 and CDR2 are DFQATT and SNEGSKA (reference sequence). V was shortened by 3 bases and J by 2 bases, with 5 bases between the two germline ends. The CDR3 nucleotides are TGCAGTGCTAGGCTTACTGGGGCCAACGTCCTGACTTTC. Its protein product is CSARLTGANVLTF.

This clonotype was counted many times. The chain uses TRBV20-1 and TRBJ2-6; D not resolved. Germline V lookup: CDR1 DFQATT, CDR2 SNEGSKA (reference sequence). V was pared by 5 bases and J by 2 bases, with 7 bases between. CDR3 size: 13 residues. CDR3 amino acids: CSAPYAGANVLTF. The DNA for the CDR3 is TGCAGTGCTCCCTACGCTGGGGCCAACGTCCTGACTTTC.

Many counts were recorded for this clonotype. CDR3 DNA: TGTGCCAGCAGCCTTGTTGGCGGGAGGTCTACGTACAATGAGCAGTTCTTC. Translated, it gives CASSLVGGRSTYNEQFF. This rearrangement joins TRBV7-2 to TRBJ2-1; 8 bases match TRBD2. V was pared by 5 bases and J by 4 bases, with 13 bases of the junction left unmatched. The CDR3 is 17 residues long. The germline V gene has CDR1 SGHTA and CDR2 FQGNSA.

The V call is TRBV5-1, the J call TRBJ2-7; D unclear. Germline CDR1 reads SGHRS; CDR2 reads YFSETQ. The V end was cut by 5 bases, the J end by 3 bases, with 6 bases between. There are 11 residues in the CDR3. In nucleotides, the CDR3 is TGCGCCAGCAGGGTTGACTACGAGCAGTACTTC. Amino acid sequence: CASRVDYEQYF.